This paragraph covers one T cell receptor (beta chain) sequence. These data come from a study of blood T cell repertoires in COVID-19. As for the study in general: From the United States, Italy and Spain came samples of acute and convalescent COVID-19. Sample material is recorded as cDNA or gDNA derived from T cells, B-cell-depleted T cells, or PBMCs.

Per the original data handling: Amplifying reference gene primers gave estimates of nucleated cell counts. Some clones are missing from TCRdb's copy, which holds only in-frame ones; the method was immunoSEQ multiplex PCR. Clone size and V and J calls were adopted from that table, with D and trimming inferred from the DNA. This sample has about 60,000 clones, with roughly four fifths found just once. Germline loops: CDR1 SGHNT, CDR2 YYREEE (reference sequence). The V and J ends lost 0 bases and 1 base, in that order; junction bases with no gene match: 4. The CDR3 covers 16 residues. This receptor was obtained from a human donor in a cohort sampled during active COVID-19. The genes are TRBV5-4 and TRBJ2-3; 8 bases fit TRBD2. Input material: peripheral blood. The CDR3 loop reads CASSLGGAGGTDTQYF. DNA of the CDR3: TGTGCCAGCAGCTTGGGAGGAGCGGGGGGCACAGATACGCAGTATTTT.